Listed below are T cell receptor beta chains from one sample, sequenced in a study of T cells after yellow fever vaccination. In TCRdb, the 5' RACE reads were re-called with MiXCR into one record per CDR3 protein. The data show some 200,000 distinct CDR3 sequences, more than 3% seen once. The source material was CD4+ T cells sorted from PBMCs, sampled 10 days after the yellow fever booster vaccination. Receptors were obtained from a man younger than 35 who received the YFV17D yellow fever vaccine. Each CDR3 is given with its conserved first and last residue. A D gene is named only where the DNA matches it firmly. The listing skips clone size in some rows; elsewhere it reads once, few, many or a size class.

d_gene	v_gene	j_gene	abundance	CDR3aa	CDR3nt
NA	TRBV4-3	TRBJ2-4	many	CASSQEYSLAKNIQYF	TGCGCCAGCAGCCAAGAGTACAGTCTAGCCAAAAACATTCAGTACTTC
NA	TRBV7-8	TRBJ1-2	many	CASSSLYGTKGGYTF	TGTGCCAGCAGCTCCCTCTATGGGACTAAAGGCGGCTACACCTTC
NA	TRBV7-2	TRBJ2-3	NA	CASSRDLKDRDTQYF	TGTGCCAGCAGCAGGGACCTCAAGGACAGAGATACGCAGTATTTT
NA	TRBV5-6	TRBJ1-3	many	CASSWDGGSGNTIYF	TGTGCCAGCAGCTGGGACGGAGGCTCTGGAAACACCATATATTTT
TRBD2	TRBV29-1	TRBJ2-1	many	CSVDGTKRDSSYNEQFF	TGCAGCGTTGATGGGACTAAAAGGGATAGCTCCTACAATGAGCAGTTCTTC
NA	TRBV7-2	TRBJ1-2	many	CASSGGIGYGYTF	TGTGCCAGCAGCGGGGGGATTGGGTATGGCTACACCTTC
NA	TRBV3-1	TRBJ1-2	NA	CASSQATQSYTF	TGTGCCAGCAGCCAGGCCACCCAAAGCTACACCTTC
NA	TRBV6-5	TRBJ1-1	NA	CASSYGNRANTEAFF	TGTGCCAGCAGTTACGGTAACAGGGCGAACACTGAAGCTTTCTTT
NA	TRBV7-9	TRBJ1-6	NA	CASSLVQSSPLHF	TGTGCCAGCAGCCTAGTACAGAGTTCACCCCTCCACTTT
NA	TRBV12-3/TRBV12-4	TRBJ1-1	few	CASSLVAQQNTEAFF	TGTGCCAGCAGTTTAGTTGCACAGCAGAACACTGAAGCTTTCTTT
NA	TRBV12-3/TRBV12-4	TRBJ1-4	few	CASSRQPEKLFF	TGTGCCAGCAGCCGACAGCCGGAAAAACTGTTTTTT
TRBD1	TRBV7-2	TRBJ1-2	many	CASSLRDRRSYTF	TGTGCCAGCAGCCTCCGGGACAGGCGAAGCTACACCTTC
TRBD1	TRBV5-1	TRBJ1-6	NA	CASRTAGTGGNSPLHF	TGCGCCAGCAGGACCGCCGGGACAGGGGGCAATTCACCCCTCCACTTT
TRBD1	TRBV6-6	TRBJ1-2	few	CASSYSRGRGVYGYTF	TGTGCCAGCAGTTACTCGAGAGGCAGGGGGGTATATGGCTACACCTTC
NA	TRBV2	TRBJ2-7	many	CASSAGGSSYEQYF	TGTGCCAGCAGCGCGGGTGGAAGCTCCTACGAGCAGTACTTC
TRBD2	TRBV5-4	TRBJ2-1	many	CASNPLGRGGREQFF	TGTGCCAGCAACCCTCTAGGCCGGGGGGGCCGCGAGCAGTTCTTC
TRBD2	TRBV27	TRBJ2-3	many	CASSRVAGTSTDTQYF	TGTGCCAGCAGCCGCGTAGCGGGCACTAGCACAGATACGCAGTATTTT
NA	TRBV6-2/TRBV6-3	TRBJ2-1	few	CASSYRNYNEQFF	TGTGCCAGCAGTTATCGCAACTACAATGAGCAGTTCTTC
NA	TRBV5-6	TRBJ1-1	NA	CASSLAGTGLNTEAFF	TGTGCCAGCAGCTTGGCCGGTACAGGGTTGAACACTGAAGCTTTCTTT
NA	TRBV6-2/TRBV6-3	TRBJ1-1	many	CASSSTRVTEAFF	TGTGCCAGCAGTTCAACGAGGGTAACTGAAGCTTTCTTT
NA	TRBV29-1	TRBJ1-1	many	CSVDSANTEAFF	TGCAGCGTTGATTCGGCGAACACTGAAGCTTTCTTT
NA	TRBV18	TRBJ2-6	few	CASSPDRQGGNVLTF	TGTGCCAGCTCACCAGACCGGCAGGGAGGCAACGTCCTGACTTTC
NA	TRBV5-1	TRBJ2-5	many	CASSRDGSQETQYF	TGCGCCAGCAGCCGGGACGGCTCCCAAGAGACCCAGTACTTC
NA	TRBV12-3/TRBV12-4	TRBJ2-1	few	CASSLGRIGNEQFF	TGTGCCAGCAGTTTGGGACGGATAGGGAATGAGCAGTTCTTC
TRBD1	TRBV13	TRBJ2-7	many	CASSLGRRDRSGEQYF	TGTGCCAGCAGCTTAGGCCGACGGGACAGGTCGGGGGAGCAGTACTTC
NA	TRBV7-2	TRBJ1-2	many	CASSNRASTIDYGYTF	TGTGCCAGCAGCAACAGGGCCTCCACCATCGACTATGGCTACACCTTC
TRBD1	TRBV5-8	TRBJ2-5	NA	CASGEKGGGKTQYF	TGTGCCAGCGGCGAAAAAGGGGGCGGAAAGACCCAGTACTTC
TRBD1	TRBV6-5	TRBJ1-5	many	CASSYSIGGQPQHF	TGTGCCAGCAGTTACTCGATAGGGGGCCAGCCCCAGCATTTT
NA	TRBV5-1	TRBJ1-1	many	CASSFMGHGTEAFF	TGCGCCAGCAGCTTCATGGGGCATGGCACTGAAGCTTTCTTT
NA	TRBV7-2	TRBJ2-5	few	CASSLGMPPETQYF	TGTGCCAGCAGCCTCGGGATGCCCCCAGAGACCCAGTACTTC
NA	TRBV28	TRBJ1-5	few	CASGRFLAQHF	TGTGCCAGCGGCAGGTTCTTGGCCCAGCATTTT
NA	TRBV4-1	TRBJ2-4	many	CASSQGLWYIQYF	TGCGCCAGCAGCCAAGGGTTATGGTACATTCAGTACTTC
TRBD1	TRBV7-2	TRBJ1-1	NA	CASSRQGGMNTEAFF	TGTGCCAGCAGTCGACAGGGAGGGATGAACACTGAAGCTTTCTTT
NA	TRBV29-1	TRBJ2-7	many	CSVDRQGEGEQYF	TGCAGCGTTGACCGGCAGGGGGAGGGTGAGCAGTACTTC
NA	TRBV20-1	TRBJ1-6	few	CSAPYLSQAFNSPLHF	TGCAGTGCCCCCTATTTGTCCCAGGCATTTAATTCACCCCTCCACTTT
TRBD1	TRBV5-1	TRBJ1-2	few	CASSLVGQGKDGYTF	TGCGCCAGCAGCTTGGTGGGACAGGGGAAGGATGGCTACACCTTC